The source of this TCR beta chain is a study of CD4 T cells in relation to SARS-CoV-2 and coronaviruses. The CDR3 extends over 16 amino acids. The junction had 11 bases not matched to a gene; V was cut back by 4 bases and J by 7 bases. The germline V gene has CDR1 SNHLY and CDR2 FYNNEI. CD4+ T cells from unexposed donors were obtained before the COVID-19 pandemic (2011-2018). Assay used: immunoSEQ multiplex PCR; TCRdb lists only in-frame clones, some missing. Of roughly 71,000 clones detected, more than 75% appear once; the ten largest clones hold about 1.6%. For this clone: Its antigen is still unknown.

Study results and limitations: In roughly 65% of donors, memory CD4+ clonotypes crossrecognized SARS-CoV-2 and at least one common cold coronavirus spike. The cross-reactivity analysis covered only spike protein, not other viral proteins. Memory recall responses, not primary responses primed in culture, are what the assay detects.

The sequence was collected from a human donor in good health. Sequenced material: memory CD4+ T cells from PBMCs. The chain employs TRBV2 and TRBJ2-5; 11 bases are shared with TRBD2. The CDR3: CASSGTSGSNQGTQYF. The CDR3, as DNA: TGTGCCAGCAGTGGTACTAGCGGGAGTAATCAGGGGACCCAGTACTTC.